This T cell receptor beta chain comes out of a study of T-cell memory formation after mild COVID-19. This CDR3 contains 14 residues. Per germline, CDR1 SGHRS and CDR2 YFSETQ. V dropped 0 bases and J dropped 2 bases, with 8 bases sitting between them. This clonotype turned up a few times. TCRdb redid the calling of the 5' RACE reads with MiXCR, one entry per CDR3 protein. The data contain around 200,000 distinct CDR3 sequences, around 30% of them seen just once; the ten biggest clones take up 9.5% to 12%. This sequence originates from an adult woman who had mild COVID-19 (a few samples of this study predate the infection). Cell type and time point are not known. J is TRBJ2-5 and V is TRBV5-1, with D perhaps being TRBD1 or TRBD2 (5 bases each). The specimen was PBMCs or a T cell subset sorted from them (not recorded which). The CDR3 region is CASSLVGRQETQYF. The CDR3 DNA sequence: TGCGCCAGCAGCTTGGTGGGACGGCAAGAGACCCAGTACTTC. Full variable domain (outside the CDR3, taken from reference TRBV5-1 and TRBJ2-5): KAGVTQTPRYLIKTRGQQVTLSCSPISGHRSVSWYQQTPGQGLQFLFEYFSETQRNKGNFPGRFSGRQFSNSRSEMNVSTLELGDSALYLCASSLVGRQETQYFGPGTRLLVL.